This T cell receptor (beta chain) was recovered during a study of blood T cell repertoires in COVID-19. Study information: PBMCs, B-cell-depleted T cells, or T cells provided the cDNA or gDNA that made up the material.

Data came from immunoSEQ multiplex PCR; TCRdb stores just in-frame clones and leaves some out. The table includes 65,000 to 85,000 clones, roughly 84% detected once. V lost 6 bases and J lost 6, with 12 bases in between. Germline V CDR1 and CDR2: MNHEY, SVGAGI. The CDR3 loop spans 13 amino acids. The V call is TRBV6-5, the J call TRBJ1-3; D may be TRBD1 (5 bases). The source material was peripheral blood. The sequence was obtained from a woman between 18 and 29 years old with acute or convalescent COVID-19. CDR3 sequence (DNA): TGTGCCAGCAGCGCGGGACTGCTAAACACCATATATTTT. It is translated as CASSAGLLNTIYF.